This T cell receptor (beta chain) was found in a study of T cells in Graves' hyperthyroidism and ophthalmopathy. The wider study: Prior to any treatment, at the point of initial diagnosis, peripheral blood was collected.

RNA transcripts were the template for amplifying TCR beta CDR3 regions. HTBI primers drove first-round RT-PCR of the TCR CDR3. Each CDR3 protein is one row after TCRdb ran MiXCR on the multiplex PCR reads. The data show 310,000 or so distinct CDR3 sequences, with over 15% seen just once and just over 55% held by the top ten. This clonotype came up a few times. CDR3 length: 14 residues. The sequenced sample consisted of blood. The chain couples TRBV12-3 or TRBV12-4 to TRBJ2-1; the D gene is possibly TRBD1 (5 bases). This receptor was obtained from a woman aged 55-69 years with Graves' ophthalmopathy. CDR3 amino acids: CASQLYRSDNEQFF. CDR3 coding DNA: TGTGCGTCCCAGTTATACAGGTCTGACAATGAGCAGTTCTTC.